This section outlines one TCR beta chain sequence together with its context. Its antigen is currently unknown. Sequence at one end of the junction differs from germline and may be a read error. The CDR3 totals 13 residues. Germline V CDR1 and CDR2: SSHAT, FNYEAQ (reference sequence). Assay used: immunoSEQ multiplex PCR; TCRdb lists only in-frame clones, some missing. The table lists over 75,000 clones, 80% to 95% of them singletons, with around 0.067% in the top ten. The sample originates from a study of graft-versus-host responses after intestinal transplantation. Study context: Those transplanted obtained multivisceral, liver-intestinal, or isolated intestinal grafts. The whole recipient group had anti-thymocyte globulin induction followed by tacrolimus and steroids for around 3 years. Findings and limits, study-wide: Graft-donor T cell macrochimerism in patients accompanied high graft-versus-host to host-versus-graft clonal ratios in allografts. GvH clones surfaced in recipient marrow, some emerging earlier in ileum or blood.

The genes are TRBV7-7 and TRBJ2-1; no clear D. The receptor was derived from a human donor who was the organ donor for an intestinal transplant. The sample in question was unstimulated CD8+ T cells sorted from spleen or lymph node cells, obtained before transplant. The CDR3 loop is CASSTPWRNEQFF. Written as DNA, the CDR3 is TGTGCTAGCAGCACGCCCTGGAGAAATGAGCAGTTCTTC.